This TCR beta chain was found in a study of OX40 agonist ivuxolimab in advanced cancers. The CDR3 extends over 14 amino acids. Germline values: CDR1 SGHRS, CDR2 YFSETQ. Trimming removed 6 bases at V and 1 base at J, with 13 bases between. Broader study findings: Nonresponders included some who also had low normalized T-cell clonal expansion.

This clone has only a few counts. Its antigen is as yet unknown. Here immunoSEQ multiplex PCR was the method, and the copy in TCRdb shows in-frame clones only, minus some. Among about 90,000 clones listed, around 85% were seen once. Specimen: CD4+ or CD8+ T cells sorted from blood, collected in a trial of the OX40 agonist ivuxolimab. This sequence originates from an adult with an advanced solid tumor such as melanoma, head and neck, liver or kidney cancer. The V call is TRBV5-1, the J call TRBJ2-5; D gene unclear. The CDR3 loop reads CASNPTFGQETQYF. CDR3 DNA sequence: TGCGCCAGCAACCCTACTTTCGGCCAAGAGACCCAGTACTTC.